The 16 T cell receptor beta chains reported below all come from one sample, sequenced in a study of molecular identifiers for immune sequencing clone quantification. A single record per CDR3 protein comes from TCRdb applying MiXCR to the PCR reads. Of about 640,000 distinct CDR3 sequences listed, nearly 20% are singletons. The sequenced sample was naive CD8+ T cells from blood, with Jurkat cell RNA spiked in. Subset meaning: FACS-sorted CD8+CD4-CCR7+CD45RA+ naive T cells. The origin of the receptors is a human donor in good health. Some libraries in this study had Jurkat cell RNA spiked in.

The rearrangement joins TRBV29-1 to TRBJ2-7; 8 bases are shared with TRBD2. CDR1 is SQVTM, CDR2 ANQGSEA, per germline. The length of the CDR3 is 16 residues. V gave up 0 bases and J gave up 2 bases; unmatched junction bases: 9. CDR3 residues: CSVEDRSTSATYEQYF. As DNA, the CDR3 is TGCAGCGTTGAAGATCGATCGACTAGCGCCACCTACGAGCAGTACTTC.

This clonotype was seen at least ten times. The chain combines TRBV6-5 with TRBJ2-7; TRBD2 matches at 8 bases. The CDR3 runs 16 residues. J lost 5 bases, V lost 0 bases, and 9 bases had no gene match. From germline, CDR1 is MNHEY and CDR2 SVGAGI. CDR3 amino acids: CASSYSFGGGLNEQYF. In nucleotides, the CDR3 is TGTGCCAGCAGTTACTCATTTGGCGGGGGGTTAAACGAGCAGTACTTC.

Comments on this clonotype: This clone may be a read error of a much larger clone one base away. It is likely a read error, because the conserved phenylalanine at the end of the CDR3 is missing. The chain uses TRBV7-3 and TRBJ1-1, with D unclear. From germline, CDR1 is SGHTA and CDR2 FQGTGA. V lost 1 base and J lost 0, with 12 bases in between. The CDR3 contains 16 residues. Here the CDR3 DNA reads TGTGCCAGCAGCTTAAGTTATAACAGAATGAACACTGAAGCTTTCTCT. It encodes CASSLSYNRMNTEAFS.

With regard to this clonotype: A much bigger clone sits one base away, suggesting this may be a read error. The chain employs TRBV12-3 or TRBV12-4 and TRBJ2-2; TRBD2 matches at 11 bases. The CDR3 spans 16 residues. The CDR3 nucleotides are TGTGACAGCAGTCCCCCCGGACTAGCGGGCACCGGGGAGCTGTTTTTT. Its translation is CDSSPPGLAGTGELFF.

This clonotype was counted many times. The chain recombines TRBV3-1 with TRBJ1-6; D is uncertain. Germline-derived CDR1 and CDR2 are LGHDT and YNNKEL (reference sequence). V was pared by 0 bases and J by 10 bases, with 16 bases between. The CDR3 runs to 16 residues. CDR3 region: CASSQDAGTFNSPLHF. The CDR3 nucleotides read TGTGCCAGCAGCCAAGACGCAGGCACTTTTAACTCACCCCTCCACTTT.

The CDR3 sequence: CASTPGSGSREQYF. The CDR3 DNA is TGTGCCAGCACGCCGGGTAGCGGGAGTCGAGAGCAGTACTTC. This chain uses TRBV6-5 with TRBJ2-7; 9 nucleotides match TRBD2. Per the germline V gene, CDR1 is MNHEY and CDR2 is SVGAGI. With 7 bases clipped from V and 7 bases from J, the junction kept 11 bases outside the gene matches. The CDR3 has 14 amino acids.

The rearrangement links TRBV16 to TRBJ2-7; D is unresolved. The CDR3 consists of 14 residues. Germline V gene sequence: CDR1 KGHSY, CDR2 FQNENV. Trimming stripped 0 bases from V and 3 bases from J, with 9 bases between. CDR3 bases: TGTGCCAGCAGCCAATCGTCGACCCACTACGAGCAGTACTTC. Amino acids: CASSQSSTHYEQYF.

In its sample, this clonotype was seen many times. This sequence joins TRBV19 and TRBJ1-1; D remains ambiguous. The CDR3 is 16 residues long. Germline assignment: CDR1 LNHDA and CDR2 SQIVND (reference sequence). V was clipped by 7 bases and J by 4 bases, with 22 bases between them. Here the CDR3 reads CASTPSGGRGGTEAFF. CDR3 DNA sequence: TGTGCCAGTACCCCCTCCGGAGGCCGCGGTGGCACTGAAGCTTTCTTT. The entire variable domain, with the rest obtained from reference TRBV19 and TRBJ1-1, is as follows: DGGITQSPKYLFRKEGQNVTLSCEQNLNHDAMYWYRQDPGQGLRLIYYSQIVNDFQKGDIAEGYSVSREKKESFPLTVTSAQKNPTAFYLCASTPSGGRGGTEAFFGQGTRLTVV.

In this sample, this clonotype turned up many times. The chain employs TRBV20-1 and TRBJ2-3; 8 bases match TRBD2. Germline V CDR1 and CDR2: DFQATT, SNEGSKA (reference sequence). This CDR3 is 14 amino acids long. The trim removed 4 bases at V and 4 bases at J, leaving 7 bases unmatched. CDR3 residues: CSAISGEGPDTQYF. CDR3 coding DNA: TGCAGTGCTATTAGCGGGGAGGGACCAGATACGCAGTATTTT.

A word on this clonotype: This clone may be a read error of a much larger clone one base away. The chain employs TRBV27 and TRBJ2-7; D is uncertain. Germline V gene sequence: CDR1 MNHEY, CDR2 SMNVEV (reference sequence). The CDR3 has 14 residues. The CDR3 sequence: CANSDLAEIYEQYF. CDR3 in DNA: TGTGCCAACAGTGATCTTGCGGAGATTTACGAGCAGTACTTC.

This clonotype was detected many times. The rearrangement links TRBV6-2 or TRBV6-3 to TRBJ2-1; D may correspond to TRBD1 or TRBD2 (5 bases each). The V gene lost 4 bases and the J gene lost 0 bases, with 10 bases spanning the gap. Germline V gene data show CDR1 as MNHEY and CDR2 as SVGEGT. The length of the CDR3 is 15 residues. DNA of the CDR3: TGTGCCAGCAGTTTGCCAGGGACCTCCTACAATGAGCAGTTCTTC. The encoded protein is CASSLPGTSYNEQFF.

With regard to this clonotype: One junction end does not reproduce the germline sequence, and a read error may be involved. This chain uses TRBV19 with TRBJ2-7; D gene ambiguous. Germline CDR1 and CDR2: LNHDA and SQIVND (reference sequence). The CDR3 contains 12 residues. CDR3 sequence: CVSSNPPAEQYF. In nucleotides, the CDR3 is TGTGTCAGTAGTAATCCCCCCGCCGAGCAGTACTTC.

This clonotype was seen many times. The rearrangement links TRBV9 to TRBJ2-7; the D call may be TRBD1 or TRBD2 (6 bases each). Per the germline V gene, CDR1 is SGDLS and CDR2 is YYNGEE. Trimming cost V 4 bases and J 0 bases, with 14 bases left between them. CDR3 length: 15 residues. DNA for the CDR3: TGTGCCAGCAGCCTGGACTGGGGGGCCTCCTACGAGCAGTACTTC. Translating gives CASSLDWGASYEQYF.

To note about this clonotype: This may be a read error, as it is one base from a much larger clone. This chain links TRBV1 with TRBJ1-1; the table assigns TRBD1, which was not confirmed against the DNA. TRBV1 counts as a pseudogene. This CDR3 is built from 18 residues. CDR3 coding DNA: TGCACCAGCAGCCAAGACGGACAGGGGGTGGAAGTGGAGGCTGAAGCTTTCTTT. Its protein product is CTSSQDGQGVEVEAEAFF.

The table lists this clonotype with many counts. The CDR3, as DNA: TGTGCCAGCAGCTTACGGGGGGCGCCTGAGCAGTACTTC. Translated: CASSLRGAPEQYF. The chain combines TRBV5-6 with TRBJ2-7, with D perhaps TRBD2 (7 bases). CDR3 length: 13 amino acids. The ends were cut back, 2 bases at V and 7 bases at J, with 13 bases in the middle. CDR1 is SGHDT and CDR2 is YYEEEE in the germline V gene.

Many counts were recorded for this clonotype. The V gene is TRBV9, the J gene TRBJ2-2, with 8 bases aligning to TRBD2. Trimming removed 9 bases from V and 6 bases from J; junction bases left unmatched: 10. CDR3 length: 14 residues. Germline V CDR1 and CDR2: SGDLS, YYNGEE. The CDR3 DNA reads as TGTGCCACCAACCGGGCGGGAGGTCCCGGGGAGCTGTTTTTT. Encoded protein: CATNRAGGPGELFF.